Presented here are 4 T cell receptor beta chains from one specimen sequenced in a study of CD8 T cells in ankylosing spondylitis. TCRdb reanalysed the 5' RACE reads using MiXCR and keeps one entry per CDR3 protein. The sample yields about 160,000 distinct CDR3 sequences, roughly 44% seen once. The source material was synovial fluid, either unsorted or a sorted T cell fraction (not recorded which). The receptors come from a male donor with ankylosing spondylitis.

Ten or more counts support this clonotype. The rearrangement links TRBV5-1 to TRBJ2-7; a possible D gene is TRBD2 (5 bases). The germline V gene encodes CDR1 SGHRS and CDR2 YFSETQ. The CDR3 covers 15 residues. V lost 0 bases, J lost 5 bases, and 15 bases lay in between. CDR3 residues: CASSLEWSGANEQYF. CDR3 DNA sequence: TGCGCCAGCAGCTTGGAATGGAGCGGAGCCAACGAGCAGTACTTC.

There are many counts of this clonotype. CDR3 loop: CASSRLGGNTYNEQFF. The CDR3 nucleotides are TGTGCCAGCAGCCGACTGGGGGGGAACACCTACAATGAGCAGTTCTTC. The genes are TRBV7-9 and TRBJ2-1, with 7 bases lining up with TRBD2. Unmatched junction bases numbered 9, after V lost 5 bases and J lost 2 bases. The CDR3 totals 16 residues. Germline-derived CDR1 and CDR2 are SEHNR and FQNEAQ (reference sequence).

This clonotype was found a few times. CDR3 nucleotides: TGCGCCAGCAGCCAAGCTCGAGGGGGATGGAAATATGGCTACACCTTC. The encoded protein is CASSQARGGWKYGYTF. This chain joins TRBV4-1 and TRBJ1-2, with a possible D match to TRBD1 (6 bases). Germline V lookup: CDR1 MGHRA, CDR2 YSYEKL. V was pared by 1 base and J by 5 bases, with 17 bases between. The CDR3 has 16 residues.

This clonotype was seen only a few times. J is TRBJ2-2 and V is TRBV2; D possibly corresponds to TRBD1 (7 bases). V lost 2 bases and J 9 bases, leaving 19 bases between the germline ends. This CDR3 has 16 residues. Germline loops: CDR1 SNHLY, CDR2 FYNNEI. This chain's CDR3 is CASSEWGGGGRRELFF. As DNA, the CDR3 is TGTGCCAGCAGTGAATGGGGAGGAGGGGGCCGCCGGGAGCTGTTTTTT.